This paragraph covers one T cell receptor beta chain sequence. Its antigen is not identified. Measured with immunoSEQ multiplex PCR; TCRdb has only the in-frame clones, and not every one. The data contain nearly 85,000 clones, about 91% of them singletons. Trimming stripped 0 bases from V and 4 bases from J, with 9 bases between. CDR3 length: 15 amino acids. Germline V lookup: CDR1 KGHSH, CDR2 LQKENI. This entry comes from a study of siplizumab effects on memory and regulatory T cells. Findings of the study overall: The study did not confirm that proliferating Tregs from siplizumab cultures were suppressive. Assignment to unstimulated subsets succeeded for only a minor fraction of the alloreactive clones. Unstimulated naive T cells seemed to show more diversity than memory cells did, and they also seemed to be among the major contributors to the alloresponse. The average Treg-derived proportion among mappable alloreactive CD4+ clones was less than 80% with siplizumab versus 25% to 30% in controls.

The chain joins TRBV18 to TRBJ2-2; D uncertain. The sample was Tregs sorted from blood. This sequence originates from a human donor in good health. CDR3 nucleotide sequence: TGTGCCAGCTCACCACCAAATCGTGTCACCGGGGAGCTGTTTTTT. Its protein is CASSPPNRVTGELFF. The full variable domain, completed using reference TRBV18 and TRBJ2-2, is NAGVMQNPRHLVRRRGQEARLRCSPMKGHSHVYWYRQLPEEGLKFMVYLQKENIIDESGMPKERFSAEFPKEGPSILRIQQVVRGDSAAYFCASSPPNRVTGELFFGEGSRLTVL.